The entry below describes one TCR beta chain. Its antigen is undetermined. The CDR3 consists of 15 residues. Unmatched junction bases numbered 4, after V lost 0 bases and J lost 9 bases. The source of the sample is a study of CD8 T cells in ankylosing spondylitis. Study-wide points: Made up of eight highly homologous variants, a TCR beta motif appeared characteristic of ankylosing spondylitis blood.

Each CDR3 protein gets one entry after TCRdb re-called the 5' RACE reads with MiXCR. The sample has more than 300,000 distinct CDR3 sequences, approximately 8% seen once. The specimen was blood, either unsorted or a sorted T cell fraction (not recorded which). The rearrangement uses TRBV12-3 or TRBV12-4 and TRBJ2-1; 11 bases match TRBD2. This receptor was obtained from a male donor with ankylosing spondylitis. CDR3 amino acids: CASSLASGRAGEQFF. As DNA, the CDR3 is TGTGCCAGCAGTTTAGCTAGCGGGAGGGCCGGTGAGCAGTTCTTC.